The 21 T cell receptor beta chains below were found in one sample sequenced in a study of cytomegalovirus exposure and HLA in healthy donors. A multiplex PCR was run with 60 Vbeta primers and 13 Jbeta primers. TCRdb's table, derived via immunoSEQ multiplex PCR, lists solely in-frame clones and lacks some. Altogether 150,000 or so clones are present, around 77% being singletons, with the ten largest covering approximately 1.6%. The source material was PBMCs. The receptors were gathered from a woman younger than 45 in good health and CMV-seronegative.

This chain uses TRBV7-9 with TRBJ1-1; 8 bases match TRBD1. Germline assignment: CDR1 SEHNR and CDR2 FQNEAQ (reference sequence). The CDR3 covers 14 residues. J lost 7 bases, V lost 6 bases, and 10 bases had no gene match. In DNA, the CDR3 is TGTGCCAGCAGTTTCCCGGACAGGGCGGGTGAAGCTTTCTTT. Its translation: CASSFPDRAGEAFF.

Remarks on this clone: The same CDR3 arises from other DNA sequences in this sample as well. CDR3: CASSVGGTGVEQYF. The CDR3 coding sequence is TGTGCCAGCAGCGTAGGAGGGACAGGAGTTGAGCAGTACTTC. V is TRBV9 and J is TRBJ2-7; 8 bases fit TRBD1. The CDR3 extends over 14 amino acids. Trimming removed 0 bases from V and 7 bases from J; junction bases left unmatched: 6. Germline-derived CDR1 and CDR2 are SGDLS and YYNGEE. The full variable domain, completed using reference TRBV9 and TRBJ2-7, is DSGVTQTPKHLITATGQRVTLRCSPRSGDLSVYWYQQSLDQGLQFLIQYYNGEERAKGNILERFSAQQFPDLHSELNLSSLELGDSALYFCASSVGGTGVEQYFGPGTRLTVT.

This clone was observed a single time. The chain recombines TRBV27 with TRBJ1-6, with 9 bases matching TRBD1. V was pared by 9 bases and J by 7 bases, with 25 bases of the junction left unmatched. Germline CDR1 MNHEY, CDR2 SMNVEV (reference sequence). The CDR3 length is 20 residues. The CDR3 here is CARGSIKPGQGTWGNSPLHF. As DNA, the CDR3 is TGTGCCAGAGGCTCCATAAAACCGGGACAGGGAACTTGGGGAAATTCACCCCTCCACTTT.

The rearrangement uses TRBV4-1 and TRBJ1-1; 10 nucleotides line up with TRBD1. V was clipped by 5 bases and J by 2 bases; unmatched bases: 5. Per the germline V gene, CDR1 is MGHRA and CDR2 is YSYEKL. The CDR3 runs 15 residues. The chain's CDR3 is CASSFRQGANTEAFF. In nucleotides, the CDR3 is TGCGCCAGCAGCTTTCGACAGGGGGCTAACACTGAAGCTTTCTTT.

The chain employs TRBV30 and TRBJ1-2; possible D gene TRBD1, 6 bases. Trimming cost V 1 base and J 5 bases, with 11 bases left between them. The CDR3 length is 13 residues. Germline CDR1 GTSNPN, CDR2 SVGIG (reference sequence). The CDR3 sequence is CAWSGQARYGYTF. CDR3 coding DNA: TGTGCCTGGAGTGGACAGGCTAGATATGGCTACACCTTC.

This sequence joins TRBV10-2 and TRBJ2-7; maybe TRBD2 (6 bases). The CDR3 covers 15 residues. In germline, CDR1 is WSHSY, CDR2 SAAADI. Trimming shortened V by 0 bases and J by 2 bases, and 11 bases separated the two germline ends. CDR3 nucleotide sequence: TGCGCCAGCAGTGAGTCGGCGGGGATTGCCTACGAGCAGTACTTC. Protein sequence: CASSESAGIAYEQYF.

The rearrangement links TRBV5-4 to TRBJ2-5, with TRBD1 matching over 7 bases. V shed 0 bases, J shed 1 base, and the junction held 3 bases outside the gene matches. There are 15 residues in the CDR3. Germline lookup yields CDR1 SGHNT and CDR2 YYREEE (reference sequence). CDR3 nucleotides: TGTGCCAGCAGCTTGGTAACAGGGGCCCAAGAGACCCAGTACTTC. It is translated as CASSLVTGAQETQYF.

This clone was picked up one time. J is TRBJ1-1 and V is TRBV6-1, with D possibly matching TRBD1 (5 bases). Trimming removed 2 bases from V and 5 bases from J, with 12 bases in between. Germline CDR1 and CDR2: MNHNS and SASEGT. The CDR3 is made up of 14 amino acids. CDR3 in amino acids: CASSELRGGTEAFF. The CDR3 coding sequence is TGTGCCAGCAGTGAACTTCGGGGGGGTACTGAAGCTTTCTTT.

The genes are TRBV4-1 and TRBJ1-2; 10 bases fit TRBD1. The CDR3 runs 18 residues. V shed 0 bases, J shed 6 bases, and the junction held 13 bases outside the gene matches. Germline V gives CDR1 MGHRA, CDR2 YSYEKL. The CDR3 region has the DNA TGCGCCAGCAGCCAAGACGGGACAGGGGTGAGAATGGGGAATGGCTACACCTTC. Residues: CASSQDGTGVRMGNGYTF.

V is TRBV4-1 and J is TRBJ2-3, with 16 bases that match TRBD2. V lost 4 bases to trimming and J lost 4 bases; unmatched junction nucleotides: 2. This CDR3 is 16 amino acids long. The germline V gene has CDR1 MGHRA and CDR2 YSYEKL. CDR3 nucleotide sequence: TGCGCCAGCAGCCTGGGACTAGCGGGAGGGTCAGATACGCAGTATTTT. Protein: CASSLGLAGGSDTQYF.

This clone was picked up a small number of times. The chain recombines TRBV28 with TRBJ1-4, with 7 bases lining up with TRBD1. Germline lookup yields CDR1 MDHEN and CDR2 SYDVKM. This CDR3 has 14 amino acids. V shed 2 bases, J shed 8 bases, and the junction held 5 bases outside the gene matches. CDR3 sequence: CASSLGTEGEKLFF. The CDR3 bases are TGTGCCAGCAGTTTAGGGACAGAGGGGGAAAAACTGTTTTTT.

The chain joins TRBV6-6 to TRBJ1-1; a possible D gene is TRBD1 (5 bases). Germline CDR1 and CDR2: MNHNY and SVGAGI (reference sequence). This CDR3 has 13 amino acids. V shed 4 bases and J shed 6 bases, with 12 bases lying between them. CDR3 nucleotide sequence: TGTGCCAGCAGTTCCCCAGGGAGGGCTGAAGCTTTCTTT. The encoded protein is CASSSPGRAEAFF.

In regard to this clone: A junction boundary mismatches the germline segment, possibly from a read error. This chain links TRBV7-7 with TRBJ2-1, with D unresolved. Germline CDR1 and CDR2: SSHAT and FNYEAQ (reference sequence). The length of the CDR3 is 14 residues. The CDR3 bases are TGTGCTAGCAGCTTAGACATTTCCTACAATGAGCAGTTCTTC. It codes for CASSLDISYNEQFF.

The chain carries TRBV29-1 and TRBJ2-3; tentative D call: TRBD2 (6 bases). V lost 3 bases, J lost 1 base, and 11 bases lay in between. Germline assignment: CDR1 SQVTM and CDR2 ANQGSEA. The CDR3 consists of 14 residues. The CDR3 here is CSVDGIAGTDTQYF. The CDR3 DNA sequence: TGCAGCGTTGATGGTATAGCGGGCACAGATACGCAGTATTTT.

This clone was observed a handful of times. The rearrangement uses TRBV27 and TRBJ2-7; TRBD2 aligns across 9 bases. After removal of 2 bases from V and 6 bases from J, the junction contained 5 bases not matched to a gene. Germline loops: CDR1 MNHEY, CDR2 SMNVEV (reference sequence). The CDR3 consists of 14 residues. CDR3 in amino acids: CASSLVASGIEQYF. The CDR3, as DNA: TGTGCCAGCAGTTTAGTGGCTAGCGGGATCGAGCAGTACTTC.

This sequence joins TRBV25-1 and TRBJ2-1; 7 bases fit TRBD1. The J segment lost 0 bases and the V segment lost 2 bases, leaving 4 bases of the junction unmatched. The CDR3 spans 16 residues. Germline CDR1 is MGHDK and CDR2 is SYGVNS. CDR3 residues: CASSEDRASSYNEQFF. The CDR3 bases are TGTGCCAGCAGTGAAGACAGGGCGAGCTCCTACAATGAGCAGTTCTTC.

The chain combines TRBV2 with TRBJ2-7, with 8 nucleotides matching TRBD1. The CDR3 spans 17 residues. After removal of 8 bases from V and 4 bases from J, the junction contained 19 bases not matched to a gene. In germline, CDR1 is SNHLY, CDR2 FYNNEI. The DNA of the CDR3 is TGTGCCAGCCACCTCAAATTGCAGGGGGCATCATCGTACGAGCAGTACTTC. Translated: CASHLKLQGASSYEQYF.

The chain employs TRBV28 and TRBJ1-2; TRBD1 matches at 7 bases. The CDR3 runs 18 residues. Germline V gene data show CDR1 as MDHEN and CDR2 as SYDVKM. Germline trimming cut 4 bases from V and 7 bases from J; bases unmatched to any gene: 21. The DNA for the CDR3 is TGTGCCAGCAGTTCCACCAGGACTGACAGGGAAGTTCGGAGTGGCTACACCTTC. Translating gives CASSSTRTDREVRSGYTF.

The chain links TRBV2 to TRBJ1-1, with 7 bases identical to TRBD1. Trimming at V came to 8 bases and at J to 9 bases, leaving 15 bases not matched to a gene. Germline assignment: CDR1 SNHLY and CDR2 FYNNEI. This CDR3 has 14 residues. The CDR3: CASGDREGSLKAFF. CDR3 in DNA: TGTGCCAGCGGAGACAGGGAAGGGTCGCTTAAAGCTTTCTTT.

The chain employs TRBV28 and TRBJ2-7; D uncertain. Germline V gene lookup returns CDR1 MDHEN and CDR2 SYDVKM. The CDR3 loop spans 14 amino acids. Trimming took off 6 bases at V and 0 bases at J, with 12 bases between the two ends. The CDR3 here is CASSPIATSYEQYF. The CDR3, as DNA: TGTGCCAGCAGCCCTATCGCCACCTCCTACGAGCAGTACTTC.

This clone came up once. V usage is TRBV6-1 and J usage is TRBJ1-2; D perhaps matches TRBD1 (6 bases). Trimming took 4 bases from V and 7 from J, leaving 22 bases between them. Germline V gene data show CDR1 as MNHNS and CDR2 as SASEGT. The CDR3 length is 16 residues. The CDR3 is CASSVAPVGGGPGYTF. The CDR3 nucleotides read TGTGCCAGCAGTGTCGCTCCCGTGGGGGGGGGCCCTGGCTACACCTTC.